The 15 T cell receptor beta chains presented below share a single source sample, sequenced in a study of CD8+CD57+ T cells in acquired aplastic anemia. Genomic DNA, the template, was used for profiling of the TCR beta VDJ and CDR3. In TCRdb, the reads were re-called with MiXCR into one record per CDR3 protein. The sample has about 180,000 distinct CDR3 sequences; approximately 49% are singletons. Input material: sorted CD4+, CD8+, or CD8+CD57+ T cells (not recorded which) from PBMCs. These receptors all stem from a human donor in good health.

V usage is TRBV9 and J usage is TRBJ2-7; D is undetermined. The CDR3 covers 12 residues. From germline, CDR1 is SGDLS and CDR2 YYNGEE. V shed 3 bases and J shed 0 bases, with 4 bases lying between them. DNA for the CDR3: TGTGCCAGCAGCGATGACTCCTACGAGCAGTACTTC. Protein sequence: CASSDDSYEQYF.

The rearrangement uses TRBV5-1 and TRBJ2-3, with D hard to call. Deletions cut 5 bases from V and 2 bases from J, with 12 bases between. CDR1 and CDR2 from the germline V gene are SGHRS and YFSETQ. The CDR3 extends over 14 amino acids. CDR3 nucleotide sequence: TGCGCCAGCAGGGGTGCGTTACACACAGATACGCAGTATTTT. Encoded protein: CASRGALHTDTQYF.

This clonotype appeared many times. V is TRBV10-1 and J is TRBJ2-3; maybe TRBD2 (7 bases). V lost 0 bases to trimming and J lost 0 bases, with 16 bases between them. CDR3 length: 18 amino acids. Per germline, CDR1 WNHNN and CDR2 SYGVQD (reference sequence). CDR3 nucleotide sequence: TGCGCCAGCAGTGAGTCGCCGGGGCGGGGGCCTAGCACAGATACGCAGTATTTT. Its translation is CASSESPGRGPSTDTQYF.

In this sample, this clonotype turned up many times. The CDR3 is CASSERGRGEKLFF. Written as DNA, the CDR3 is TGTGCCAGCAGTGAGCGAGGCCGGGGTGAAAAACTGTTTTTT. The chain carries TRBV6-1 and TRBJ1-4; D gene ambiguous. CDR1 is MNHNS and CDR2 is SASEGT in the germline V gene. The CDR3 is 14 amino acids. Trimming removed 3 bases from V and 7 bases from J, with 12 bases in between.

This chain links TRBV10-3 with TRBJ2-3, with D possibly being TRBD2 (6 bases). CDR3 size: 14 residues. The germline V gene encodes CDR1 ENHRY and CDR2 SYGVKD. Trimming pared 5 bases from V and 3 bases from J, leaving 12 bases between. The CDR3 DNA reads TGTGCCATCAGTCCCGGGACTTCGACAGATACGCAGTATTTT. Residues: CAISPGTSTDTQYF.

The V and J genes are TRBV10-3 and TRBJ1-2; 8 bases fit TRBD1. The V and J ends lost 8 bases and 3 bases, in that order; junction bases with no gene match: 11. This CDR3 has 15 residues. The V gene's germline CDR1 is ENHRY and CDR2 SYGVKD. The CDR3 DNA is TGTGCCATCCTAGTTGCACAGGGGGTTGACTATGGCTACACCTTC. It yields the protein CAILVAQGVDYGYTF.

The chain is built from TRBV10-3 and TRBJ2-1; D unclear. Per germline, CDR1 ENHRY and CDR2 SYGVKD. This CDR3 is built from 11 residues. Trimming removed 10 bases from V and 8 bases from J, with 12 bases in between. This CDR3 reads CATRDVYEQFF. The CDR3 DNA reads TGTGCCACCAGAGACGTGTATGAGCAGTTCTTC.

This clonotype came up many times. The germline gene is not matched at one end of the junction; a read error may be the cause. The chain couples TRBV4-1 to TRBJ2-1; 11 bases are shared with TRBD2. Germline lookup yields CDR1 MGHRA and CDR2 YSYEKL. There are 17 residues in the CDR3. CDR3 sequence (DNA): TGCGCCAGCAGCAAAGAACCTCTAGCGGGAGGACACAATGAGCAGTTCTTC. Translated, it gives CASSKEPLAGGHNEQFF.

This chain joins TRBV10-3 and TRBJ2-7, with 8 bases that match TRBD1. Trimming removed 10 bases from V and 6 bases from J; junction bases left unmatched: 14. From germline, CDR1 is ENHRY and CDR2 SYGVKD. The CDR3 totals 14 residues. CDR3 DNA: TGTGCCAGCAGAACCTTCGAGACAGGGGTCGAGCAGTACTTC. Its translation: CASRTFETGVEQYF.

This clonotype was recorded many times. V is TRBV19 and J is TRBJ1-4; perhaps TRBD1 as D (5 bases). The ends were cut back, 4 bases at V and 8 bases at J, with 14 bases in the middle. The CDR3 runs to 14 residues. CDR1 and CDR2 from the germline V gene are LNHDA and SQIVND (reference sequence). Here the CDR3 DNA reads TGTGCCAGTAGTAGAAGGGACCGAGGGGAAAAACTGTTTTTT. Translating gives CASSRRDRGEKLFF.

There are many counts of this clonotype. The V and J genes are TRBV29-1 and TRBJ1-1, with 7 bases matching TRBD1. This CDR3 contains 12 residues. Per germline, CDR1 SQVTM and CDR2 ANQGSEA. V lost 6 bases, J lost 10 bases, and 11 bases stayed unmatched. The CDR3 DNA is TGCAGCGTCATTGACAGGGCGGAGGGAGCTTTCTTT. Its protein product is CSVIDRAEGAFF.

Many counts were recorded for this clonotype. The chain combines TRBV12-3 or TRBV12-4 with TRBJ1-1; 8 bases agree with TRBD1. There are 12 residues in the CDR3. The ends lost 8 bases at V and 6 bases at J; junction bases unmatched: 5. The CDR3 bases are TGTGCCAGCGGACAGGGCACCCCTGAAGCTTTCTTT. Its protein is CASGQGTPEAFF.

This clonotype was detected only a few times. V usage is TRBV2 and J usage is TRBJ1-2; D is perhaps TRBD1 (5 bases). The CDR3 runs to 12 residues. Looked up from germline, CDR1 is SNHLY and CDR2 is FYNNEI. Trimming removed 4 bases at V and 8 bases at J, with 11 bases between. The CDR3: CASSVGGDGYTF. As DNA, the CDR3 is TGTGCCAGCAGTGTCGGAGGGGACGGCTACACCTTC.

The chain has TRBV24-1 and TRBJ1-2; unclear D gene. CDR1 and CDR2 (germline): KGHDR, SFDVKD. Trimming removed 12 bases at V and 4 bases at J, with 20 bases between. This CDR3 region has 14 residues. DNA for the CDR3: TGTGCCCCGTACCTCGTGCGGACGCCCTATGGCTACACCTTC. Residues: CAPYLVRTPYGYTF.

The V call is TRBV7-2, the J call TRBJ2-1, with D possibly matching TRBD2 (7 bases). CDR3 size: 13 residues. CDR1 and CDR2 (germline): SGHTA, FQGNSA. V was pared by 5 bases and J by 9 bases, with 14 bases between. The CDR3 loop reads CASSRWGGLEQFF. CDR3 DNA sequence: TGTGCCAGCAGCCGCTGGGGGGGGCTTGAGCAGTTCTTC.